This TCR beta chain is drawn from a study of CD8 T cells in ankylosing spondylitis. Study-level results: In synovial fluid and blood from reactive arthritis, some motif variants were previously reported. According to the report, clones linked to the disease were significantly enriched in matched synovial fluid samples taken from ankylosing spondylitis patients.

The authors made TCR beta libraries by quantitative 5'-RACE with molecular barcodes. TCRdb re-analysed the 5' RACE reads in MiXCR, keeping a single row per CDR3 protein. The data show a few hundred thousand distinct CDR3 sequences, over 15% seen once. Of note for this clonotype: Its antigen is still unknown.

Trimming cost V 6 bases and J 4 bases; bases outside gene matches: 8. There are 17 residues in the CDR3. The germline gives CDR1 MNHNS, CDR2 SASEGT. This TCR came from a male donor with ankylosing spondylitis or in good health (not recorded which). Sequencing was performed on blood, either unsorted or a sorted T cell fraction (not recorded which). The chain combines TRBV6-1 with TRBJ2-1; 14 bases align to TRBD2. CDR3 in DNA: TGTGCCAGCAGCCAACGACTAGCGGGAGGGATATACAATGAGCAGTTCTTC. Translating gives CASSQRLAGGIYNEQFF.